The present TCR beta chain was sequenced within a study of cytomegalovirus exposure and HLA in healthy donors. CDR1 is MDHEN and CDR2 is SYDVKM in the germline V gene. This CDR3 has 14 residues. Deletions cut 6 bases from V and 9 bases from J, with 15 bases between. Details on this clone: The antigen remains unidentified.

Each donor's status was that of a healthy bone marrow donor. Study-wide points: A link between a missense DCLRE1C variant and TCR beta V- and J-gene trimming emerged from a later analysis. Later analysis placed DRB1 highest and HLA-C lowest in TCR association rates, which differed by HLA locus. Roughly uniform depth of sequencing across donors was assumed in presence/absence analyses.

PCR primers comprised 60 Vbeta and 13 Jbeta primers. TCRdb's copy holds only in-frame clones and misses some; the assay was immunoSEQ multiplex PCR. The sample lists about 130,000 clones, roughly 79% occurring once. The TCR comes from a woman in her forties in good health and CMV-seronegative. The chain links TRBV28 to TRBJ1-6; D possibly corresponds to TRBD1 (6 bases). Sequenced input: PBMCs. CDR3 residues: CASRRQAASSPLHF. Written as DNA, the CDR3 is TGTGCCAGCAGGCGACAGGCGGCGAGTTCACCCCTCCACTTT.